This TCR beta chain is drawn from a study of blood T cell repertoires in COVID-19. About the study: Donors in the United States, Italy and Spain gave samples during acute or convalescent COVID-19. PBMCs, B-cell-depleted T cells, or T cells provided the cDNA or gDNA that made up the material.

As originally analysed: The authors estimated nucleated cell counts from reference gene primer amplification. The repertoire was sequenced with immunoSEQ multiplex PCR; TCRdb's copy has only in-frame clones and lacks some. The V and J calls and clone size were taken over from that table, and D and trimming were inferred from the DNA. The table includes over 300,000 clones, roughly 89% detected once. CDR1 and CDR2 (germline): SGHTA, FQGNSA. V gave up 5 bases and J gave up 5 bases; unmatched junction bases: 7. The CDR3 runs 15 residues. The V and J genes are TRBV7-2 and TRBJ2-3, with TRBD2 matching 10 bases. The TCR was taken from a man aged 18 to 29 with active or convalescent COVID-19. Specimen: peripheral blood. For the CDR3, the DNA is TGTGCCAGCAGCAAAGAGCGGGGGGGCAAAGATACGCAGTATTTT. This gives the protein CASSKERGGKDTQYF.